The 26 T cell receptor beta chains below all came from one sample that was sequenced in a study of T cell responses to AZD1222 COVID-19 vaccine. The data were produced by immunoSEQ multiplex PCR, yet TCRdb's version contains in-frame clones alone and is incomplete. Here the sample spans tens of thousands of clones, around 82% being singletons. This material consisted of peripheral blood, taken on day 0 of AZD1222 vaccination. Receptor source: an adult in good health.

This chain joins TRBV30 and TRBJ1-2, with D tentatively TRBD1 (6 bases). V was clipped by 2 bases and J by 2 bases, with 9 bases between them. The CDR3 has 13 amino acids. Germline V lookup: CDR1 GTSNPN, CDR2 SVGIG (reference sequence). The CDR3 is CAWSRGGNYGYTF. CDR3 in DNA: TGTGCCTGGAGTAGGGGGGGCAACTATGGCTACACCTTC. The full variable domain, with the rest looked up from reference TRBV30 and TRBJ1-2, is SQTIHQWPATLVQPVGSPLSLECTVEGTSNPNLYWYRQAAGRGLQLLFYSVGIGQISSEVPQNLSASRPQDRQFILSSKKLLLSDSGFYLCAWSRGGNYGYTFGSGTRLTVV.

The genes are TRBV5-4 and TRBJ1-1, with TRBD1 identical over 11 bases. Per germline, CDR1 SGHNT and CDR2 YYREEE (reference sequence). The CDR3 contains 15 residues. V was pared by 0 bases and J by 7 bases, with 5 bases of the junction left unmatched. In nucleotides, the CDR3 is TGTGCCAGCAGCTTGGGTTCAGGGACAGGGGGTGAAGCTTTCTTT. It specifies CASSLGSGTGGEAFF.

The gene calls are TRBV7-9 and TRBJ1-4; weak D call: TRBD1 (6 bases). V was cut by 11 bases and J by 6 bases, with 22 bases left in between. The germline CDR1 and CDR2 sequences are SEHNR and FQNEAQ (reference sequence). The CDR3 contains 15 residues. The CDR3 spells CALAYSDSSYEKLFF. DNA for the CDR3: TGTGCCTTAGCTTACTCGGACAGCTCATATGAAAAACTGTTTTTT.

This clone showed up just once. The genes are TRBV7-2 and TRBJ2-7; D unclear. V gave up 4 bases and J gave up 4 bases, with 8 bases separating them. Germline CDR1 SGHTA, CDR2 FQGNSA. CDR3 length equals 12 residues. The DNA of the CDR3 is TGTGCCAGCAGCTCGGACGGATACGAGCAGTACTTC. Its protein is CASSSDGYEQYF.

J is TRBJ2-4 and V is TRBV19; possibly TRBD2 for D (6 bases). Between the trimmed V and J ends, which lost 4 bases and 3 bases, there was a span of 10 bases. CDR3 length: 14 amino acids. Germline loops: CDR1 LNHDA, CDR2 SQIVND (reference sequence). The CDR3 region has the DNA TGTGCCAGTAGTAGCCCGGGGGACAAAAACATTCAGTACTTC. It yields the protein CASSSPGDKNIQYF. Supplemented by reference TRBV19 and TRBJ2-4, the full variable domain reads DGGITQSPKYLFRKEGQNVTLSCEQNLNHDAMYWYRQDPGQGLRLIYYSQIVNDFQKGDIAEGYSVSREKKESFPLTVTSAQKNPTAFYLCASSSPGDKNIQYFGAGTRLSVL.

The chain recombines TRBV5-4 with TRBJ1-6; 10 nucleotides align to TRBD1. Germline V gene lookup returns CDR1 SGHNT and CDR2 YYREEE (reference sequence). There are 18 residues in the CDR3. V was clipped by 2 bases and J by 8 bases; unmatched bases: 13. The chain's CDR3 is CASSFPGQGSTLDSPLHF. DNA for the CDR3: TGTGCCAGCAGCTTCCCGGGACAGGGGTCAACCTTGGATTCACCCCTCCACTTT.

The genes are TRBV7-2 and TRBJ1-4; D possibly corresponds to TRBD1 (6 bases). V lost 5 bases to trimming and J lost 3 bases, with 13 bases between them. From germline, CDR1 is SGHTA and CDR2 FQGNSA. The CDR3 has 15 residues. Here the CDR3 DNA reads TGTGCCAGCAGCCCCGGACAGCTGGCTAATGAAAAACTGTTTTTT. Its protein product is CASSPGQLANEKLFF.

The chain recombines TRBV6-5 with TRBJ1-6, with 7 bases lining up with TRBD1. From germline, CDR1 is MNHEY and CDR2 SVGAGI. V was pared by 11 bases and J by 5 bases, with 6 bases of the junction left unmatched. The CDR3 consists of 13 residues. The CDR3 spells CAARGVNNSPLHF. CDR3 bases: TGTGCCGCCAGGGGGGTGAATAATTCACCCCTCCACTTT.

The CDR3 nucleotides are TGTGCCACCAGTGAAGGGGTTTGGCAGCCCCAGCATTTT. Translated: CATSEGVWQPQHF. The V and J genes are TRBV24-1 and TRBJ1-5; possible D gene TRBD1, 5 bases. The CDR3 runs 13 residues. CDR1 KGHDR and CDR2 SFDVKD come from the germline V gene. The V and J ends lost 4 bases and 7 bases respectively, with 10 bases between them.

The chain is built from TRBV24-1 and TRBJ2-2; 15 bases line up with TRBD2. The CDR3 spans 22 residues. V lost 3 bases to trimming and J lost 1 base; unmatched junction nucleotides: 14. Germline loops: CDR1 KGHDR, CDR2 SFDVKD. CDR3 nucleotides: TGTGCCACCAGTGATCCATCTCCGAGGACTAGCGGGGGGGCCGGGAACACCGGGGAGCTGTTTTTT. It translates to CATSDPSPRTSGGAGNTGELFF.

The chain links TRBV30 to TRBJ2-6; D gene ambiguous. From germline, CDR1 is GTSNPN and CDR2 SVGIG (reference sequence). CDR3 size: 14 residues. V lost 1 base and J 0 bases, leaving 4 bases between the germline ends. CDR3 region: CAWSGDSGANVLTF. CDR3 DNA: TGTGCCTGGAGTGGGGACTCTGGGGCCAACGTCCTGACTTTC.

J is TRBJ1-2 and V is TRBV7-9, with D tentatively TRBD1 (5 bases). The CDR3 length is 17 residues. The V gene lost 1 base and the J gene lost 1 base, with 16 bases spanning the gap. From germline, CDR1 is SEHNR and CDR2 FQNEAQ (reference sequence). CDR3 protein: CASSLGQGVTLNYGYTF. The CDR3 region has the DNA TGTGCCAGCAGCTTAGGTCAGGGAGTAACGCTTAACTATGGCTACACCTTC. Complete variable domain (other parts from reference TRBV7-9 and TRBJ1-2): DTGVSQNPRHKITKRGQNVTFRCDPISEHNRLYWYRQTLGQGPEFLTYFQNEAQLEKSRLLSDRFSAERPKGSFSTLEIQRTEQGDSAMYLCASSLGQGVTLNYGYTFGSGTRLTVV.

Only one count was recorded for this clone. The V gene is TRBV10-3, the J gene TRBJ1-2, with D tentatively TRBD1 (6 bases). Germline CDR1 ENHRY, CDR2 SYGVKD. V was trimmed by 6 bases and J by 4 bases, leaving 12 bases between them. The CDR3 loop spans 13 amino acids. The CDR3 DNA reads TGTGCCATCAGGGGGGCACTAATCTATGGCTACACCTTC. It encodes CAIRGALIYGYTF.

The chain is built from TRBV7-6 and TRBJ2-1; TRBD2 matches 7 bases. Trimming cost V 1 base and J 5 bases; bases outside gene matches: 5. Germline values: CDR1 SGHVS, CDR2 FNYEAQ. CDR3 length equals 15 residues. CDR3 region: CASSLDPAGNNEQFF. CDR3 DNA sequence: TGTGCCAGCAGCTTAGACCCAGCGGGGAACAATGAGCAGTTCTTC.

The sample holds a few counts of this clone. V and J are TRBV5-1 and TRBJ2-2; D might be TRBD2 (6 bases). Germline V gene lookup returns CDR1 SGHRS and CDR2 YFSETQ. Trimming removed 6 bases at V and 0 bases at J, with 12 bases between. This CDR3 is 15 amino acids long. The CDR3 DNA follows: TGCGCCAGCACCCTGGGGGGTACGAACACCGGGGAGCTGTTTTTT. This gives the protein CASTLGGTNTGELFF.

The chain recombines TRBV5-1 with TRBJ2-7; 14 bases fit TRBD2. V lost 2 bases to trimming and J lost 0 bases; unmatched junction nucleotides: 4. Germline V gives CDR1 SGHRS, CDR2 YFSETQ. CDR3 length equals 17 residues. CDR3 residues: CASSFGTSGRSSYEQYF. CDR3 bases: TGCGCCAGCAGCTTTGGGACTAGCGGGAGAAGCTCCTACGAGCAGTACTTC.

The chain employs TRBV11-2 and TRBJ2-1; D possibly corresponds to TRBD2 (6 bases). Germline assignment: CDR1 SGHAT and CDR2 FQNNGV. The CDR3 has 12 residues. The V and J ends lost 5 bases and 7 bases respectively, with 9 bases between them. The DNA of the CDR3 is TGTGCCAGCAGCGGGGGGAGGAATGAGCAGTTCTTC. Amino acid sequence: CASSGGRNEQFF.

The V and J genes are TRBV5-1 and TRBJ2-7; 12 nucleotides align to TRBD1. V dropped 4 bases and J dropped 3; count of bases not matched to a gene: 8. The germline CDR1 and CDR2 sequences are SGHRS and YFSETQ. The CDR3 totals 16 residues. CDR3: CASSLTGTGGIYEQYF. CDR3 in DNA: TGCGCCAGCAGCCTAACCGGGACAGGGGGCATCTACGAGCAGTACTTC.

The V and J genes are TRBV14 and TRBJ1-1, with D perhaps TRBD1 (6 bases). There are 15 residues in the CDR3. The germline V gene has CDR1 SGHDN and CDR2 FVKESK. V lost 8 bases to trimming and J lost 3 bases, with 19 bases between them. CDR3 protein: CASYRTTGWHTEAFF. DNA of the CDR3: TGTGCCAGCTACAGGACAACAGGGTGGCACACTGAAGCTTTCTTT.

CDR3 protein: CASSLQMSYEQYF. Written as DNA, the CDR3 is TGTGCCAGCAGTTTACAGATGTCCTACGAGCAGTACTTC. The genes are TRBV27 and TRBJ2-7, with D hard to call. With 2 bases removed from V and 1 base from J, the gap between germline ends came to 6 bases. Germline CDR1 is MNHEY and CDR2 is SMNVEV (reference sequence). The CDR3 contains 13 residues.

There are a few counts of this clone. V and J are TRBV11-2 and TRBJ2-3; maybe TRBD1 (5 bases). The CDR3 loop spans 15 amino acids. V was clipped by 3 bases and J by 0 bases, with 10 bases between them. Germline loops: CDR1 SGHAT, CDR2 FQNNGV. The CDR3 sequence: CASSFQGMSTDTQYF. The CDR3 bases are TGTGCCAGCAGCTTCCAGGGTATGAGCACAGATACGCAGTATTTT. The variable domain in full, with the rest retrieved from reference TRBV11-2 and TRBJ2-3, is EAGVAQSPRYKIIEKRQSVAFWCNPISGHATLYWYQQILGQGPKLLIQFQNNGVVDDSQLPKDRFSAERLKGVDSTLKIQPAKLEDSAVYLCASSFQGMSTDTQYFGPGTRLTVL.

This clone is a singleton in its sample. The rearrangement uses TRBV15 and TRBJ2-4; 7 nucleotides line up with TRBD1. This CDR3 comprises 17 residues. V lost 1 base and J lost 1; bases outside the gene matches: 7. In germline, CDR1 is LNHNV, CDR2 YYDKDF (reference sequence). This CDR3 is CATSRVPLDRAKNIQYF. Here the CDR3 DNA reads TGTGCCACCAGCAGAGTTCCCCTGGACAGGGCCAAAAACATTCAGTACTTC. Looking up the rest from reference TRBV15 and TRBJ2-4 gives the full variable domain: DAMVIQNPRYQVTQFGKPVTLSCSQTLNHNVMYWYQQKSSQAPKLLFHYYDKDFNNEADTPDNFQSRRPNTSFCFLDIRSPGLGDTAMYLCATSRVPLDRAKNIQYFGAGTRLSVL.

The CDR3 DNA sequence: TGTGCCAGCAGCTCGGCCCCCTCTGGGGCCAACGTCCTGACTTTC. Amino acid sequence: CASSSAPSGANVLTF. The chain is built from TRBV7-2 and TRBJ2-6; D gene unclear. Trimming left V 4 bases short and J 0 bases short, with 7 bases between. Germline lookup yields CDR1 SGHTA and CDR2 FQGNSA. CDR3 length: 15 amino acids.

This chain joins TRBV2 and TRBJ2-7, with 8 bases fitting TRBD1. This CDR3 region has 14 residues. Germline V gene lookup returns CDR1 SNHLY and CDR2 FYNNEI. V shed 6 bases, J shed 3 bases, and the junction held 7 bases outside the gene matches. The CDR3: CASSRTGQNYEQYF. The DNA for the CDR3 is TGTGCCAGCAGCCGGACAGGGCAGAACTACGAGCAGTACTTC.

V gene TRBV7-9 combines with J gene TRBJ1-2; no clear D. Germline-derived CDR1 and CDR2 are SEHNR and FQNEAQ (reference sequence). V was shortened by 2 bases and J by 7 bases, with 17 bases between the two germline ends. The length of the CDR3 is 15 residues. In nucleotides, the CDR3 is TGTGCCAGCAGCTTATCCCAAGGTGGGCTCCTTGGCTACACCTTC. Protein sequence: CASSLSQGGLLGYTF.

This CDR3 is CASSLSGLGTGGIRGPRETQYF. The CDR3 DNA sequence: TGTGCCAGCAGTTTAAGTGGACTGGGGACAGGAGGGATAAGGGGCCCCCGGGAGACCCAGTACTTC. This sequence joins TRBV28 and TRBJ2-5, with 8 bases fitting TRBD1. This CDR3 is 22 amino acids long. CDR1 and CDR2 (germline): MDHEN, SYDVKM. The V and J ends lost 2 bases and 5 bases, in that order; junction bases with no gene match: 28. The entire variable domain, with the rest obtained from reference TRBV28 and TRBJ2-5, is as follows: DVKVTQSSRYLVKRTGEKVFLECVQDMDHENMFWYRQDPGLGLRLIYFSYDVKMKEKGDIPEGYSVSREKKERFSLILESASTNQTSMYLCASSLSGLGTGGIRGPRETQYFGPGTRLLVL.